Each of the 28 T cell receptor beta chains below was sequenced from the same sample in a study of T-cell reconstitution after alpha-beta-depleted transplantation in children. Unique molecular identifiers were incorporated into the prepared TCRbeta library. Via MiXCR, TCRdb re-called the PCR reads, giving one row per CDR3 protein. Here the sample spans some 220,000 distinct CDR3 sequences, roughly a tenth being singletons. The source material was PBMCs, sampled before TCRalphabeta/CD19-depleted stem cell transplant. The receptors derive from a child under two years old with acute myeloid leukemia, due to receive a stem cell transplant.

There are a few counts of this clonotype. The chain is built from TRBV5-1 and TRBJ2-3; 7 bases fit TRBD1. The germline CDR1 and CDR2 sequences are SGHRS and YFSETQ. V was pared by 0 bases and J by 1 base, with 11 bases of the junction left unmatched. The CDR3 is 18 amino acids. The CDR3 sequence: CASSLAGTGEMGTDTQYF. The DNA for the CDR3 is TGCGCCAGCAGCTTGGCCGGTACAGGGGAAATGGGCACAGATACGCAGTATTTT.

This clonotype was seen at least ten times. The chain couples TRBV12-3 or TRBV12-4 to TRBJ2-4; D is ambiguous. This CDR3 has 15 amino acids. The germline V and J ends were trimmed by 2 bases and 0 bases, with 8 bases remaining between them. The CDR3 region is CASSLSEIAKNIQYF. CDR3 DNA: TGTGCCAGCAGTTTATCGGAAATAGCCAAAAACATTCAGTACTTC.

This chain uses TRBV5-4 with TRBJ1-2; 7 bases align to TRBD1. J lost 3 bases, V lost 6 bases, and 5 bases had no gene match. The germline CDR1 and CDR2 sequences are SGHNT and YYREEE (reference sequence). The CDR3 runs 13 residues. The DNA for the CDR3 is TGTGCCAGCAAACAGGGGTTGGACTATGGCTACACCTTC. Translated, it gives CASKQGLDYGYTF.

In its sample, this clonotype was seen many times. An end of the junction does not agree with germline; a read error may underlie this. J is TRBJ2-5 and V is TRBV7-9; 9 bases align to TRBD2. Germline CDR1 SEHNR, CDR2 FQNEAQ (reference sequence). The CDR3 runs 14 residues. The CDR3 region has the DNA TGCGCCAGCAGCTTGGCGGGAGGGCCAGAGACCCAGTACTTC. Protein sequence: CASSLAGGPETQYF.

This clonotype has at least ten counts. This chain uses TRBV30 with TRBJ2-2, with D unclear. CDR1 is GTSNPN and CDR2 is SVGIG in the germline V gene (reference sequence). The CDR3 is 13 residues long. With 0 bases removed from V and 8 bases from J, the gap between germline ends came to 10 bases. The CDR3 here is CAWSVLSRGELFF. CDR3 nucleotides: TGTGCCTGGAGTGTACTATCGAGAGGGGAGCTGTTTTTT.

This clonotype was seen at least ten times. J is TRBJ2-7 and V is TRBV27; D is unresolved. The CDR3 is 15 amino acids. V lost 2 bases and J lost 4, with 15 bases in between. Germline V lookup: CDR1 MNHEY, CDR2 SMNVEV (reference sequence). The CDR3 sequence: CASSLRNSYPYEQYF. The DNA for the CDR3 is TGTGCCAGCAGTTTAAGGAACAGTTACCCTTACGAGCAGTACTTC.

The table lists this clonotype with many counts. J is TRBJ2-7 and V is TRBV5-1, with 8 bases aligning to TRBD2. This CDR3 comprises 16 residues. The ends lost 0 bases at V and 4 bases at J; junction bases unmatched: 9. CDR1 and CDR2 from the germline V gene are SGHRS and YFSETQ. The chain's CDR3 is CASSLAAGASGYEQYF. In DNA form, the CDR3 reads TGCGCCAGCAGCTTGGCCGCAGGGGCTAGCGGGTACGAGCAGTACTTC.

The sample holds a few counts of this clonotype. The gene calls are TRBV6-2 or TRBV6-3 and TRBJ1-5; 10 bases are a match to TRBD1. There are 16 residues in the CDR3. After removal of 6 bases from V and 1 base from J, the junction contained 6 bases not matched to a gene. Germline lookup yields CDR1 MNHEY and CDR2 SVGEGT. In DNA form, the CDR3 reads TGTGCCAGCAGACCCCGGGACAGGGGCAGCAATCAGCCCCAGCATTTT. Translating it yields CASRPRDRGSNQPQHF.

By share, this clonotype ranks as medium-sized. The V gene is TRBV7-8, the J gene TRBJ2-2, with D perhaps TRBD1 or TRBD2 (5 bases each). Per the germline V gene, CDR1 is SGHVS and CDR2 is FQNEAQ. V lost 7 bases, J lost 4 bases, and 13 bases lay in between. The CDR3 spans 14 residues. DNA of the CDR3: TGTGCCAGCACCCCAGGGAGTTCCACCGGGGAGCTGTTTTTT. Protein sequence: CASTPGSSTGELFF.

Ten or more counts support this clonotype. The chain is built from TRBV20-1 and TRBJ2-7; 12 bases agree with TRBD1. Germline-derived CDR1 and CDR2 are DFQATT and SNEGSKA (reference sequence). The CDR3 totals 15 residues. V was clipped by 6 bases and J by 3 bases; unmatched bases: 9. CDR3 sequence (DNA): TGCAGTGCCTCCGGGACAGGGGGCTATGTCTACGAGCAGTACTTC. Its translation is CSASGTGGYVYEQYF.

A note on this clonotype: Possible read error: a much larger clone is one base away. In this CDR3 the conserved last residue, phenylalanine or tryptophan, is missing, so a read error is likely. The chain employs TRBV20-1 and TRBJ2-1, with 10 positions matching TRBD1. CDR1 is DFQATT and CDR2 is SNEGSKA in the germline V gene (reference sequence). The CDR3 is made up of 13 amino acids. Trimming cost V 5 bases and J 7 bases; bases outside gene matches: 5. CDR3 in DNA: TGCAGTGCTCGTGGGACAGGGGTAAATGAGCAGTTCTCC. Encoded protein: CSARGTGVNEQFS.

This clonotype has a count of ten or more. J is TRBJ2-1 and V is TRBV5-6, with D unresolved. The CDR3 extends over 13 amino acids. Trimming left V 4 bases short and J 4 bases short, with 9 bases between. From germline, CDR1 is SGHDT and CDR2 YYEEEE. CDR3 sequence: CASSLETYNEQFF. The CDR3, as DNA: TGTGCCAGCAGCCTCGAAACGTACAATGAGCAGTTCTTC.

The rearrangement uses TRBV20-1 and TRBJ2-7, with TRBD2 matching over 10 bases. J was trimmed by 1 base and V by 4 bases; bases with no gene match: 1. Germline V gene sequence: CDR1 DFQATT, CDR2 SNEGSKA (reference sequence). The CDR3 covers 13 residues. The CDR3 sequence is CSATLAGSYEQYF. The CDR3 bases are TGCAGTGCTACACTAGCGGGATCCTACGAGCAGTACTTC.

This clonotype was observed many times. V and J are TRBV5-1 and TRBJ2-3; D gene unclear. The CDR3 is 13 amino acids. V lost 4 bases and J lost 2, with 8 bases in between. Germline lookup yields CDR1 SGHRS and CDR2 YFSETQ. The CDR3 region is CASSHDSTDTQYF. CDR3 bases: TGCGCCAGCAGCCACGACTCCACAGATACGCAGTATTTT. Filled out from reference TRBV5-1 and TRBJ2-3, the complete variable domain reads KAGVTQTPRYLIKTRGQQVTLSCSPISGHRSVSWYQQTPGQGLQFLFEYFSETQRNKGNFPGRFSGRQFSNSRSEMNVSTLELGDSALYLCASSHDSTDTQYFGPGTRLTVL.

The genes are TRBV5-1 and TRBJ2-7; 9 bases agree with TRBD1. The CDR3 runs 15 residues. Per the germline V gene, CDR1 is SGHRS and CDR2 is YFSETQ. The junction had 8 bases not matched to a gene; V was cut back by 2 bases and J by 5 bases. CDR3 coding DNA: TGCGCCAGCAGCTTACCGGGACAGGGCAGCGACGAGCAGTACTTC. It yields the protein CASSLPGQGSDEQYF.

This clonotype was picked up many times. This chain links TRBV24-1 with TRBJ2-3; D may be TRBD2 (7 bases). Germline assignment: CDR1 KGHDR and CDR2 SFDVKD. The CDR3 runs 11 residues. V lost 9 bases and J 8 bases, leaving 11 bases between the germline ends. In DNA form, the CDR3 reads TGTGCCACCGAGGGGGGGACTACGCAGTATTTT. Protein: CATEGGTTQYF.

Comment on this clonotype: This could be a read error, since a much larger clone is one nucleotide away. The V gene is TRBV27, the J gene TRBJ2-1; the D gene could be TRBD1 or TRBD2 (5 bases each). This CDR3 is built from 12 residues. From germline, CDR1 is MNHEY and CDR2 SMNVEV (reference sequence). The DNA of the CDR3 is TGTGCCAGCAGTTCCTCGGGGCCTGAGCATTTCTTC. This sequence encodes CASSSSGPEHFF.

This rearrangement joins TRBV6-2 or TRBV6-3 to TRBJ2-7; 7 bases align to TRBD2. J gave up 6 bases and V 6 bases, and 8 bases lay outside the gene matches. The CDR3 totals 13 residues. Germline assignment: CDR1 MNHEY and CDR2 SVGEGT. In DNA, the CDR3 is TGTGCCAGCAGGACTAGCACCCTACGCGAGCAGTACTTC. Its protein product is CASRTSTLREQYF.

The sample holds many counts of this clonotype. V usage is TRBV24-1 and J usage is TRBJ2-7; D gene unclear. Germline V gives CDR1 KGHDR, CDR2 SFDVKD. CDR3 length: 12 residues. Deletions cut 0 bases from V and 4 bases from J, with 3 bases between. The CDR3 DNA is TGTGCCACCAGTGATTTGGGGTACGAGCAGTACTTC. Translated, it gives CATSDLGYEQYF.

V usage is TRBV7-7 and J usage is TRBJ2-3; 7 positions match TRBD1. The germline V gene has CDR1 SSHAT and CDR2 FNYEAQ (reference sequence). The CDR3 consists of 15 residues. V shed 7 bases, J shed 2 bases, and the junction held 9 bases outside the gene matches. CDR3 sequence (DNA): TGTGCCAGCAACTCCGGACAGGAGTACACAGATACGCAGTATTTT. Translated, it gives CASNSGQEYTDTQYF.

This clonotype was picked up a small number of times. V and J are TRBV29-1 and TRBJ1-1, with 7 positions matching TRBD1. The CDR3 length is 14 residues. Germline V lookup: CDR1 SQVTM, CDR2 ANQGSEA. Germline trimming cut 7 bases from V and 4 bases from J; bases unmatched to any gene: 12. The CDR3 DNA sequence: TGCAGCGGCCTAGGGGGCGCGCGGAGCACTGAAGCTTTCTTT. It is translated as CSGLGGARSTEAFF.

This clonotype was observed many times. The J gene is TRBJ2-7, the V gene TRBV7-9; 10 bases are a match to TRBD1. The CDR3 is 14 residues long. From germline, CDR1 is SEHNR and CDR2 FQNEAQ (reference sequence). V shed 5 bases and J 5 bases; nucleotides not matched to a gene: 6. CDR3 coding DNA: TGTGCCAGCAGCCCTATGACAGGGGGCAACGAGCAGTACTTC. Amino acids: CASSPMTGGNEQYF.

This clonotype has a count of ten or more. This chain links TRBV19 with TRBJ2-1, with D possibly TRBD2 on 6 matching bases. CDR3 length: 12 amino acids. V lost 10 bases, J lost 4 bases, and 11 bases lay in between. Looked up from germline, CDR1 is LNHDA and CDR2 is SQIVND (reference sequence). CDR3 DNA: TGTGCCACCGGGCGGGATTACAATGAGCAGTTCTTC. It is translated as CATGRDYNEQFF. Full variable domain (remainder filled in from reference TRBV19 and TRBJ2-1): DGGITQSPKYLFRKEGQNVTLSCEQNLNHDAMYWYRQDPGQGLRLIYYSQIVNDFQKGDIAEGYSVSREKKESFPLTVTSAQKNPTAFYLCATGRDYNEQFFGPGTRLTVL.

This clonotype was detected many times. The V and J genes are TRBV2 and TRBJ1-2; the D is unclear. The V and J ends lost 7 bases and 6 bases respectively, with 15 bases between them. Per the germline V gene, CDR1 is SNHLY and CDR2 is FYNNEI. The length of the CDR3 is 13 residues. The CDR3 loop is CASTYGLVDGYTF. The CDR3 nucleotides read TGTGCCAGCACCTACGGACTGGTAGATGGCTACACCTTC.

This clonotype was counted at least ten times. The chain carries TRBV5-1 and TRBJ2-2; a weak D match, TRBD2 (5 bases). The CDR3 is 18 residues long. Trimming stripped 4 bases from V and 2 bases from J, with 21 bases between. The germline V gene has CDR1 SGHRS and CDR2 YFSETQ. The CDR3 DNA reads as TGCGCCAGCAGCGCGCAGCCCCCAGCGGCTAGAAACACCGGGGAGCTGTTTTTT. The encoded protein is CASSAQPPAARNTGELFF.

There are many counts of this clonotype. The rearrangement links TRBV2 to TRBJ2-7; D is ambiguous. Germline-derived CDR1 and CDR2 are SNHLY and FYNNEI. CDR3 length: 12 residues. Trimming took 5 bases from V and 1 from J, leaving 6 bases between them. The CDR3 DNA reads as TGTGCCAGCAGTACAAAATCCTACGAGCAGTACTTC. This gives the protein CASSTKSYEQYF.

This clonotype has a count of ten or more. V and J are TRBV5-5 and TRBJ2-7; tentative D call: TRBD2 (5 bases). There are 17 residues in the CDR3. V lost 5 bases, J lost 0 bases, and 21 bases lay in between. In germline, CDR1 is SGHKS, CDR2 YYEKEE (reference sequence). CDR3 amino acids: CASSLSAGIFTSYEQYF. The DNA for the CDR3 is TGTGCCAGCAGTCTTTCCGCCGGGATCTTCACCTCCTACGAGCAGTACTTC.

This clonotype was seen many times. The chain joins TRBV5-5 to TRBJ2-1; possible D gene TRBD2, 5 bases. V dropped 4 bases and J dropped 9 bases, with 14 bases sitting between them. CDR3 length: 13 residues. In germline, CDR1 is SGHKS, CDR2 YYEKEE (reference sequence). The CDR3 DNA reads as TGTGCCAGCAGCCGGGATTTCAAAAGTGAGCAGTTCTTC. This encodes CASSRDFKSEQFF.